This T cell receptor (beta chain) was identified during a study of T-cell reconstitution after alpha-beta-depleted transplantation in children. Germline CDR1 is SNHLY and CDR2 is FYNNEI. V lost 0 bases, J lost 6 bases, and 15 bases lay in between. The CDR3 has 16 amino acids. For this clonotype: The antigen is undetermined.

Study results and caveats: Alpha-beta T cells about two months after transplant reportedly derived from several hundred expanded graft clones.

Molecular barcoding with unique molecular identifiers was used for the TCRbeta library. TCRdb ran MiXCR on the PCR reads and lists one entry per CDR3 protein. The sample consists of some 600,000 distinct CDR3 sequences, 10% to 15% of them appearing once. This receptor was obtained from a male patient younger than 18 who had a stem cell transplant for acute myeloid leukemia, so the T cells may come from the graft donor. This specimen was PBMCs, mostly from graft donor cells, taken 360 days after TCRalphabeta/CD19-depleted stem cell transplant. V usage is TRBV2 and J usage is TRBJ2-1; D is perhaps TRBD1 or TRBD2 (5 bases each). CDR3 protein: CASSEARQPGVNEQFF. In DNA form, the CDR3 reads TGTGCCAGCAGTGAAGCCCGACAGCCCGGGGTCAATGAGCAGTTCTTC.